This T cell receptor beta chain was found in a study of CD8+ T cells in alopecia areata listed by TCRdb under 2018. With respect to the entire study: Treated patients were enrolled in an open-label pilot trial of oral tofacitinib at 5 to 10 mg twice daily for moderate-to-severe alopecia areata. To study T cell clonal expansion in alopecia areata, the researchers applied high-throughput TCRbeta sequencing to both the C3H/HeJ mouse model and human patients. Disease severity in treated patients was measured with the SALT score, which quantifies the percentage of affected scalp surface area. Patients on tofacitinib were biopsied at baseline and after 4 and 24 weeks of treatment, and several of the patients also had a later scalp biopsy. Clonality in the scalp was compared among normal scalp (n=4), patchy alopecia areata scalp (n=8), and alopecia totalis/universalis scalp (n=8). TCRbeta CDR3 regions were amplified by immunoSEQ multiplex PCR with 35 Vbeta forward and 13 Jbeta reverse primers. RNA was extracted with the PAXgene miRNA kit for fixed scalp, the miRNeasy kit for PBMCs, and the RNeasy kit for mouse skin. On the human side, TCRbeta sequencing was run on scalp tissue and on sorted CD4+ and CD8+ peripheral blood T cells from healthy controls and from alopecia areata patients with either patchy or totalis/universalis disease. Tofacitinib was given for 6 to 18 months, followed by 6 months of follow-up off drug to assess delayed response and recurrence.

General findings and caveats noted by the study authors: Shared TCR sequences between patients were less evident than in mice, which may be partly attributable to HLA diversity in the patient population. Because the treated cohort was small and had only one nonresponder, larger studies are needed to examine links between baseline CD8+ expansion and response. During tofacitinib treatment, many expanded lesional clones remained in scalp and blood, and this persistence may partly explain relapse after treatment is stopped. Resident alphabeta T cells in normal human skin are also sequenced, complicating scalp TCR repertoire analysis, unlike mouse skin dominated by gammadelta T cells. With tofacitinib, both scalp clonality and the number of expanded CD8+ clones among the top 100 scalp clones went down significantly. Higher clonality and more expanded CD8+ clones were observed in lesional scalp than in normal scalp, particularly in alopecia totalis/universalis, a finding suggestive of antigenic drive.

Read against the paper, the sample's time point label means: 4 weeks on oral tofacitinib. In the paper's terms, the treatment or condition label means: oral pan-JAK inhibitor, 5-10 mg twice daily. From alopecia areata patients, peripheral blood was collected along with lesional scalp punch biopsies. PBMCs were isolated by density centrifugation and stained for CD3, CD4 and CD8, and CD4+ and CD8+ T cells were sorted on a FACSAria. Receptor libraries were prepared by the immunoSEQ multiplex PCR assay. RNA was extracted from all samples and reverse transcribed into cDNA as template for TCR sequencing. First-strand cDNA was synthesized using SuperScript III with a 2:1 mix of oligo-dT and random hexamers. A synthetic immune receptor repertoire was used to assess amplification bias, and residual bias was removed computationally. Turning to the authors' computational methods: After raw reads were preprocessed to remove errors, the CDR3 was defined following IMGT conventions as running from the conserved cysteine to phenylalanine. Clonality was computed by normalizing Shannon entropy by log2 of the number of productive unique TCRs and subtracting the result from 1. Scalp TCRbeta sequences were cross-referenced with sorted blood CD4 and CD8 repertoires so that the CD4 or CD8 identity of scalp clones could be inferred. Entries here come from immuneACCESS through TCRdb and include only in-frame sequences with V and J called. Some clones fail to appear in such tables; in the studies checked, an unresolved V gene covers under half of the shortfall, and the cause of the remainder is unknown. For V, J and clone size, that table is used; D and trimming come from the DNA. In this sample the table shows roughly 150,000 clones, 45% to 65% of which occur a single time. The ten top clones hold approximately 15% of the sample.

With regard to this clone: The target of this receptor is not known. Base qualities are not recorded, but no much larger clone differs from it by a single base.

The source material was CD8+ T cells sorted from blood, sampled at week 4, from a patient treated with tofacitinib. The TCR comes from a human donor with alopecia areata.

The CDR3 has the sequence CASSLFRARQPQHF. DNA sequence: TGTGCCAGCAGTTTATTTCGCGCCAGGCAGCCCCAGCATTTT. The chain links TRBV27 with TRBJ1-5; the D gene remains uncertain. In the germline V gene (reference sequence), CDR1 corresponds to MNHEY and CDR2 to SMNVEV. From the cysteine up to the phenylalanine, the CDR3 has a length of 14 residues. Of the read, only the CDR3 DNA is kept; its 42 bases are in frame from base 1. Trimming at the junction amounts to 1 base on V and 7 bases on J, and the germline ends lie 11 bases apart.